Sequencing of this T cell receptor (beta chain) was carried out in a study of blood T cells in healthy people across ages. A second roughly 6 to 12 cycle PCR used barcoded and J-beta primers. TCRdb fed the 5' RACE reads into MiXCR, producing one record per CDR3 protein. The table includes 1.5 million to 2 million distinct CDR3 sequences, around half detected once. The study, taken as a whole, reports: Investigators viewed diversity estimates from one million T cells as underestimates, the study reported.

Concerning this clonotype itself: Its antigen remains unidentified.

Per sample, a minimum of 6 million PBMCs were isolated. The CDR3 runs to 18 residues. Sequenced: blood. The chain has TRBV21-1 and TRBJ2-1; TRBD1, as called in the table, went unchecked against the DNA. TRBV21-1 is a documented pseudogene. The receptor was derived from a woman in her thirties or forties in good health. In DNA form, the CDR3 reads TGTGCCAGCAGCAAAGCGCGAAGCGGGGGCTACACCTACAATGAGCAGTTCTTC. Encoded protein: CASSKARSGGYTYNEQFF.